The rows below give T cell receptor beta chains drawn from one sample of a study of cytomegalovirus exposure and HLA in healthy donors. Using immunoSEQ multiplex PCR, the repertoire was profiled, and TCRdb retains in-frame clones only, with some absent. The data contain over 50,000 clones, around 90% of them singletons. Input material: PBMCs. The receptors originated from a man under 40 in good health and CMV-seropositive. CDR3s include the opening cysteine and the closing phenylalanine or tryptophan. A D gene is named only where the DNA matches it firmly. The size entry is marked missing in some rows and otherwise reads once, few, many or a size class.

cdr3_nt | cdr3_aa | d_call | clone_size | j_call | v_call
TGCGCCAGCAGCTTGGTCGGGAGCAATGAGCAGTTCTTC | CASSLVGSNEQFF | . | . | TRBJ2-1 | TRBV5-1
TGCGCCAGCAGCGATAGGGAGGGTTTTGGCTACACCTTC | CASSDREGFGYTF | . | few | TRBJ1-2 | TRBV5-1
TGTGCCAGCACCCAAAGGGAAGTCCGGGGTGAAGCTTTCTTT | CASTQREVRGEAFF | . | . | TRBJ1-1 | TRBV6-1
TGTGCCAGCAGTGAAAAGGGACTGAATAATTCACCCCTCCACTTT | CASSEKGLNNSPLHF | . | . | TRBJ1-6 | TRBV2
TGCGCCAGCAGCCCTCTTAAGGGGGCTAGCACAGATACGCAGTATTTT | CASSPLKGASTDTQYF | TRBD1 | . | TRBJ2-3 | TRBV10-1
TGCAGTGCGGGCCAAAATGAAGCTTTCTTT | CSAGQNEAFF | . | . | TRBJ1-1 | TRBV20-1
TGTGCCAGCAGCTTAGTGACTAGCGCCAAACAGCAGTTCTTC | CASSLVTSAKQQFF | TRBD2 | . | TRBJ2-1 | TRBV7-9
TGTGCCAGCACCCCGAAGTTATGGGTCCTAGAGCATCAGCCCCAGCATTTT | CASTPKLWVLEHQPQHF | . | once | TRBJ1-5 | TRBV5-8
TGTGCCAGCAGCGTAGGGCAGATGAACACTGAAGCTTTCTTT | CASSVGQMNTEAFF | . | . | TRBJ1-1 | TRBV9
TGTGCCAGCAGCTTGACAGGATATCACGAGCAGTACTTC | CASSLTGYHEQYF | . | . | TRBJ2-7 | TRBV5-5
TGTGCCAGCAGTTTAGGACCCGGGACAGTAAGCTCTGGGGCCAACGTCCTGACTTTC | CASSLGPGTVSSGANVLTF | TRBD1 | . | TRBJ2-6 | TRBV28
TGCGCCAGCAGCCACAGGGAGACTAGCGGGAGCGATGAGCAGTTCTTC | CASSHRETSGSDEQFF | TRBD2 | few | TRBJ2-1 | TRBV4-1
TGTGCCAGTTGGACAGGGAACACTGAAGCTTTCTTT | CASWTGNTEAFF | TRBD1 | . | TRBJ1-1 | TRBV19
TGCGCCAGCAGCCACTGGGACAGGGGAGGTCAGCCCCAGCATTTT | CASSHWDRGGQPQHF | TRBD1 | . | TRBJ1-5 | TRBV4-1
TGTGCTACCACTGCAGGATTCGCTAGCACAGATACGCAGTATTTT | CATTAGFASTDTQYF | . | . | TRBJ2-3 | TRBV12-5
TGTGCCAGCAGGCCCGAGGACATCGGGGAGCTGTTTTTT | CASRPEDIGELFF | . | . | TRBJ2-2 | TRBV6-6
TGTGCCAGCAGCCTAGCGGGGGAGGGTCGGGATGAGCAGTTCTTC | CASSLAGEGRDEQFF | TRBD2 | . | TRBJ2-1 | TRBV7-9
TGCGCCAGCAGCCTTGAAGGGCTAGGGGACACTGAAGCTTTCTTT | CASSLEGLGDTEAFF | . | . | TRBJ1-1 | TRBV4-1
TGTTCCAGCAGCTTGGCCGGGGGAAGTCGGGACTATGGCTACACCTTC | CSSSLAGGSRDYGYTF | . | . | TRBJ1-2 | TRBV7-9
TGCGCCAGCAGCCTTGGGGGGGCCGGGCCCCAGCATTTT | CASSLGGAGPQHF | . | once | TRBJ1-5 | TRBV5-1
TGCGCCAGCAGCCAAGAAGTACCCGCGACTGAAGAGACCCAGTACTTC | CASSQEVPATEETQYF | . | . | TRBJ2-5 | TRBV4-3
TGTGCCATCAGTCTAGGAAATGAGCAGTTCTTC | CAISLGNEQFF | . | . | TRBJ2-1 | TRBV10-3
TGTGCCTCGCAGACTGGGACAGGGATCACCGGGGAGCTGTTTTTT | CASQTGTGITGELFF | TRBD1 | . | TRBJ2-2 | TRBV30
TGCGCCAGCAGCCAATTAGCGGGAGGGCCTAAAGCCTACGAGCAGTACTTC | CASSQLAGGPKAYEQYF | TRBD2 | . | TRBJ2-7 | TRBV4-1
TGTGCCACCAGCAGAGGACGGGAAACCTACAATGAGCAGTTCTTC | CATSRGRETYNEQFF | . | . | TRBJ2-1 | TRBV15
TGTGCCAGCAGCCCCCAGGGGGGAACCCTGGGTGAGCAGTTCTTC | CASSPQGGTLGEQFF | . | . | TRBJ2-1 | TRBV7-2
TGTGCCTGGAGTGTAACGGGACTACCCTCCTACGAGCAGTACTTC | CAWSVTGLPSYEQYF | TRBD2 | . | TRBJ2-7 | TRBV30
TGTGCCAGCACCAATTTTCAAACCCCCGGGACTAGTCCTAGGGGTGAGCAGTTCTTC | CASTNFQTPGTSPRGEQFF | TRBD2 | . | TRBJ2-1 | TRBV28
TGTGCCAGCAGCTTCCTGGACAGGGGGCTCACAGATACGCAGTATTTT | CASSFLDRGLTDTQYF | TRBD1 | . | TRBJ2-3 | TRBV5-4
TGTGCCAGTAGTCCCTGGACAGGGAGGGGTTTAACTGAAGCTTTCTTT | CASSPWTGRGLTEAFF | TRBD1 | . | TRBJ1-1 | TRBV19
TGCGCCAGCAGCGCCTACAGCCTTCTGAACACTGAAGCTTTCTTT | CASSAYSLLNTEAFF | . | few | TRBJ1-1 | TRBV5-1
TGTGCCAGCTCACCACCCGACAGCTCTGGGGCCAACGTCCTGACTTTC | CASSPPDSSGANVLTF | . | . | TRBJ2-6 | TRBV18
TGTGCCAGCAGAACAGGGGTTTACGAGCAGTACTTC | CASRTGVYEQYF | TRBD1 | . | TRBJ2-7 | TRBV28
TGTGCCAGTAAAAGGACTGTACTCTACAATGAGCAGTTCTTC | CASKRTVLYNEQFF | . | . | TRBJ2-1 | TRBV19
TGTGCCTGGAGAGAGACAGGGGGTGCTTTCTTT | CAWRETGGAFF | TRBD1 | . | TRBJ1-1 | TRBV30
TGTGCCTGGAGTCCCCACCCTGAAGCGGGAGGGTCAGATACGCAGTATTTT | CAWSPHPEAGGSDTQYF | TRBD2 | few | TRBJ2-3 | TRBV30
TGTGCCAGTAGTATATACGGGGGAGAGACCCAGTACTTC | CASSIYGGETQYF | . | . | TRBJ2-5 | TRBV19
TGTGCCAGCAGTGGGGACAGGGCTAGCAATCAGCCCCAGCATTTT | CASSGDRASNQPQHF | TRBD1 | . | TRBJ1-5 | TRBV6-1
TGCGCCAGCAGCCAAGGGCTTAGCGGGGCCACCTACAATGAGCAGTTCTTC | CASSQGLSGATYNEQFF | TRBD2 | . | TRBJ2-1 | TRBV4-1